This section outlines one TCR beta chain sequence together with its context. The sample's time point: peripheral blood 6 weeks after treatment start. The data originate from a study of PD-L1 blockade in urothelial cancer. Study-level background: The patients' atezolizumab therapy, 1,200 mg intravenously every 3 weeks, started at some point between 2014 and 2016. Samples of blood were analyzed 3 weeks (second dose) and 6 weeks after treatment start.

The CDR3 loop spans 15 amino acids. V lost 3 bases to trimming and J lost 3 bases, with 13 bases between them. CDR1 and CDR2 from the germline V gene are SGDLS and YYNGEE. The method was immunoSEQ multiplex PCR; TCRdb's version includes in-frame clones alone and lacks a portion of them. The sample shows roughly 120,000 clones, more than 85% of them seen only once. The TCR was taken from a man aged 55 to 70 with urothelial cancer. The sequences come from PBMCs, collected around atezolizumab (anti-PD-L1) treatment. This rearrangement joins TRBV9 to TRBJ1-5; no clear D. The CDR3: CASSEDGGLNQPQHF. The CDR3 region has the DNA TGTGCCAGCAGCGAGGACGGAGGACTCAATCAGCCCCAGCATTTT. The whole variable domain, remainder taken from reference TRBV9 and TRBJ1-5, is DSGVTQTPKHLITATGQRVTLRCSPRSGDLSVYWYQQSLDQGLQFLIQYYNGEERAKGNILERFSAQQFPDLHSELNLSSLELGDSALYFCASSEDGGLNQPQHFGDGTRLSIL.